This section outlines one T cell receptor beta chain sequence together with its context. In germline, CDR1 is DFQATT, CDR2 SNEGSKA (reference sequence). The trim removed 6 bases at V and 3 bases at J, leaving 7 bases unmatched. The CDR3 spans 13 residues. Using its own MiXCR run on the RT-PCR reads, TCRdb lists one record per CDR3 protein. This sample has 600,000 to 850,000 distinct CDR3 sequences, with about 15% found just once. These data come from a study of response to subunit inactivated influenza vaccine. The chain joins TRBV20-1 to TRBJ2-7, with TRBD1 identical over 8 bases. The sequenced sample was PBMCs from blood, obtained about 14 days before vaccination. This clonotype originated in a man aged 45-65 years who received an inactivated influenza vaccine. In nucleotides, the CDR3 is TGCAGTGCCACGGACAGGGATCACTACGAGCAGTACTTC. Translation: CSATDRDHYEQYF.